The 19 T cell receptor beta chains below were found in one sample sequenced in a study of blood T cell repertoires in COVID-19. Method: immunoSEQ multiplex PCR; TCRdb's copy keeps in-frame clones and lacks some. The data show around 470,000 clones, around 91% seen once. The sequencing sample was made of PBMCs or T cells enriched from blood (not recorded which). These TCRs come from a man between 18 and 29 years old who had recovered from COVID-19.

The J gene is TRBJ2-2, the V gene TRBV2; TRBD2 aligns across 8 bases. This CDR3 is built from 14 residues. Trimming took 7 bases from V and 4 from J; bases not matched to a gene: 5. Germline loops: CDR1 SNHLY, CDR2 FYNNEI. The CDR3, as DNA: TGTGCCAGCACCGGGACTAGAAGCACCGGGGAGCTGTTTTTT. Translating gives CASTGTRSTGELFF.

The V call is TRBV29-1, the J call TRBJ2-3; D call uncertain. Germline loops: CDR1 SQVTM, CDR2 ANQGSEA. Trimming pared 6 bases from V and 0 bases from J, leaving 10 bases between. The CDR3 runs to 13 residues. The CDR3 nucleotides are TGCAGCGTCACTGCTCACAGCACAGATACGCAGTATTTT. Amino acid sequence: CSVTAHSTDTQYF.

The rearrangement joins TRBV21-1 to TRBJ2-1; the D call of TRBD1 is as the table states it, not checked on the DNA. TRBV21-1 represents a pseudogene. This CDR3 has 16 amino acids. CDR3 sequence: CASSKRDRGRYNEQFF. Written as DNA, the CDR3 is TGTGCCAGCAGCAAAAGGGACAGGGGGCGCTACAATGAGCAGTTCTTC.

As regards this clone: The junction does not match germline at one end; this may be a read error. The J gene is TRBJ2-7, the V gene TRBV2; D possibly corresponds to TRBD2 (5 bases). This CDR3 spans 15 amino acids. CDR1 is SNHLY, CDR2 FYNNEI, per germline. The CDR3 sequence is CASREVSGTSYEQYF. The CDR3, as DNA: TGTGCCAGCAGGGAAGTGAGCGGAACCTCCTACGAGCAGTACTTC.

This clone was observed a few times. V and J are TRBV27 and TRBJ2-2; 7 positions agree with TRBD1. Looked up from germline, CDR1 is MNHEY and CDR2 is SMNVEV (reference sequence). This CDR3 has 15 residues. The ends lost 2 bases at V and 1 base at J; junction bases unmatched: 1. CDR3: CASSLRQGNTGELFF. The CDR3 region has the DNA TGTGCCAGCAGTTTAAGACAGGGGAACACCGGGGAGCTGTTTTTT.

V usage is TRBV28 and J usage is TRBJ1-4; 9 bases line up with TRBD1. CDR3 length equals 14 residues. The V gene's germline CDR1 is MDHEN and CDR2 SYDVKM. J gave up 5 bases and V 8 bases, and 6 bases lay outside the gene matches. Here the CDR3 reads CASGTGGLNEKLFF. In nucleotides, the CDR3 is TGTGCCAGCGGAACAGGGGGCTTAAATGAAAAACTGTTTTTT. The complete variable domain, with remaining parts taken from reference TRBV28 and TRBJ1-4, reads DVKVTQSSRYLVKRTGEKVFLECVQDMDHENMFWYRQDPGLGLRLIYFSYDVKMKEKGDIPEGYSVSREKKERFSLILESASTNQTSMYLCASGTGGLNEKLFFGSGTQLSVL.

The V gene is TRBV24-1, the J gene TRBJ2-2, with TRBD1 as a possible D gene (6 bases). The V gene's germline CDR1 is KGHDR and CDR2 SFDVKD. The CDR3 spans 14 residues. The germline V and J ends were trimmed by 5 bases and 2 bases, with 8 bases remaining between them. The CDR3: CATSVGTNTGELFF. CDR3 bases: TGTGCCACCAGTGTCGGGACAAACACCGGGGAGCTGTTTTTT.

V gene TRBV12-3 or TRBV12-4 combines with J gene TRBJ1-1; D might be TRBD1 (6 bases). The CDR3 is 13 residues long. Trimming removed 8 bases from V and 3 bases from J, with 13 bases in between. CDR3 residues: CASLRTGYTEAFF. The DNA of the CDR3 is TGTGCCAGCCTTCGAACAGGGTACACTGAAGCTTTCTTT.

J is TRBJ1-1 and V is TRBV29-1; a possible D gene is TRBD1 (6 bases). This CDR3 has 14 amino acids. CDR1 is SQVTM, CDR2 ANQGSEA, per germline. The V gene lost 7 bases and the J gene lost 5 bases, with 20 bases spanning the gap. CDR3 residues: CSATPDRQFTEAFF. CDR3 bases: TGCAGCGCCACCCCCGACAGGCAATTTACTGAAGCTTTCTTT. The variable domain in full, completed from reference TRBV29-1 and TRBJ1-1, reads SAVISQKPSRDICQRGTSLTIQCQVDSQVTMMFWYRQQPGQSLTLIATANQGSEATYESGFVIDKFPISRPNLTFSTLTVSNMSPEDSSIYLCSATPDRQFTEAFFGQGTRLTVV.

The chain uses TRBV10-3 and TRBJ1-5; TRBD1 matches 8 bases. Unmatched junction bases numbered 2, after V lost 4 bases and J lost 3 bases. Germline-derived CDR1 and CDR2 are ENHRY and SYGVKD. This CDR3 is 14 amino acids long. Here the CDR3 DNA reads TGTGCCATCAGTGGACAGGGGCCCAATCAGCCCCAGCATTTT. Translating gives CAISGQGPNQPQHF.

This clone was found a few times. CDR3 sequence reads: CATSPSGRAGYEQYF. The CDR3 nucleotides read TGTGCCACCAGCCCTAGCGGGAGGGCGGGTTACGAGCAGTACTTC. The chain has TRBV15 and TRBJ2-7; 12 nucleotides match TRBD2. Germline V gene sequence: CDR1 LNHNV, CDR2 YYDKDF (reference sequence). The J segment lost 4 bases and the V segment lost 5 bases, leaving 6 bases of the junction unmatched. There are 15 residues in the CDR3.

A few counts support this clone. The chain is built from TRBV27 and TRBJ1-4; TRBD1 matches at 7 bases. The ends lost 4 bases at V and 3 bases at J; junction bases unmatched: 5. CDR1 is MNHEY, CDR2 SMNVEV, per germline (reference sequence). This CDR3 spans 15 amino acids. In nucleotides, the CDR3 is TGTGCCAGCAGTTCTATGGGACAGCCTAATGAAAAACTGTTTTTT. It encodes CASSSMGQPNEKLFF.

Comment on this clone: One end of the junction varies from germline; a read error may be responsible. The chain uses TRBV7-2 and TRBJ2-5, with TRBD2 matching over 7 bases. This CDR3 has 13 residues. Germline V gene lookup returns CDR1 SGHTA and CDR2 FQGNSA. In nucleotides, the CDR3 is TGTGCCAGCAGCCTAGCTAGCGGAGAGACCCAGTACTTC. Its protein product is CASSLASGETQYF.

This chain joins TRBV6-5 and TRBJ1-2; D is possibly TRBD1 (5 bases). Per the germline V gene, CDR1 is MNHEY and CDR2 is SVGAGI. V was clipped by 6 bases and J by 1 base, with 15 bases between them. The CDR3 extends over 15 amino acids. CDR3 residues: CASSTGPSLNYGYTF. As DNA, the CDR3 is TGTGCCAGCAGCACAGGACCGTCTCTTAACTATGGCTACACCTTC.

The chain has TRBV24-1 and TRBJ2-3, with D perhaps TRBD1 (6 bases). The CDR3 consists of 15 residues. V shed 3 bases and J shed 3 bases, with 12 bases lying between them. CDR1 KGHDR and CDR2 SFDVKD come from the germline V gene. CDR3 in amino acids: CATSDRQAGTDTQYF. The CDR3 DNA is TGTGCCACCAGTGATCGACAGGCCGGGACAGATACGCAGTATTTT.

This clone was picked up one time. The chain uses TRBV7-6 and TRBJ1-1; the match to TRBD1 covers 9 bases. The germline CDR1 and CDR2 sequences are SGHVS and FNYEAQ. V was pared by 5 bases and J by 1 base, with 8 bases of the junction left unmatched. The CDR3 consists of 16 residues. The CDR3 spells CASSPSRDRANTEAFF. CDR3 DNA sequence: TGTGCCAGCAGCCCATCTCGGGACAGGGCGAACACTGAAGCTTTCTTT.

The J gene is TRBJ2-7, the V gene TRBV27; 7 bases align to TRBD1. CDR3 length: 17 amino acids. V was pared by 5 bases and J by 3 bases, with 16 bases of the junction left unmatched. Germline CDR1 and CDR2: MNHEY and SMNVEV (reference sequence). CDR3: CASSRTGLVISNYEQYF. CDR3 coding DNA: TGTGCCAGCAGTCGGACAGGCTTAGTCATTTCTAACTACGAGCAGTACTTC.

The chain recombines TRBV29-1 with TRBJ2-7; no clear D gene. The CDR3 runs to 12 residues. With 4 bases removed from V and 2 bases from J, the gap between germline ends came to 9 bases. Germline values: CDR1 SQVTM, CDR2 ANQGSEA. The CDR3 coding sequence is TGCAGCGTTGTCGCAGTAACCTACGAGCAGTACTTC. This gives the protein CSVVAVTYEQYF.

The chain uses TRBV7-2 and TRBJ1-3; D not certain. Per germline, CDR1 SGHTA and CDR2 FQGNSA. With 5 bases removed from V and 0 bases from J, the gap between germline ends came to 8 bases. The CDR3 length is 14 residues. The CDR3 sequence is CASSKESSGNTIYF. For the CDR3, the DNA is TGTGCCAGCAGCAAAGAGAGCTCTGGAAACACCATATATTTT. Supplemented by reference TRBV7-2 and TRBJ1-3, the full variable domain reads GAGVSQSPSNKVTEKGKDVELRCDPISGHTALYWYRQSLGQGLEFLIYFQGNSAPDKSGLPSDRFSAERTGGSVSTLTIQRTQQEDSAVYLCASSKESSGNTIYFGEGSWLTVV.